These T cell receptor beta chains were read from a single sample in a study of T cells in Graves' hyperthyroidism and ophthalmopathy. TCRdb itself ran the multiplex PCR reads through MiXCR, one entry per CDR3 protein. The repertoire has 540,000 or so distinct CDR3 sequences, more than 45% of them found once; the top ten carry around a fifth. The sample taken for sequencing was peripheral blood or thyroid tissue (not recorded which). The receptors derive from an adult woman with Graves' disease, either hyperthyroidism or ophthalmopathy (not recorded which). CDR3s include the opening cysteine and the closing phenylalanine or tryptophan. D genes are given only for firm matches. Only part of the rows carry a size: once, few, many, or a class if the clone is expanded.

len | d_gene | j_gene | abundance | v_gene | CDR3aa | CDR3nt
13 | NA | TRBJ1-3 | many | TRBV9 | CASRPSSGNTIYF | TGTGCCAGCCGTCCGAGCTCTGGAAACACCATATATTTT
14 | TRBD1 | TRBJ1-5 | NA | TRBV29-1 | CSVADREQSFGQHF | TGCAGCGTAGCGGACAGGGAACAGTCATTCGGACAGCATTTT
17 | TRBD2 | TRBJ2-1 | NA | TRBV11-2 | CASSLIRNGRGDNEQFF | TGTGCCAGCAGCTTGATTCGAAACGGGAGGGGAGACAATGAGCAGTTCTTC
14 | TRBD1 | TRBJ2-2 | NA | TRBV7-2 | CASRPTGVTGELFF | TGTGCCAGCAGACCCACAGGGGTGACCGGGGAGCTGTTTTTT
10 | NA | TRBJ2-5 | NA | TRBV12-3/TRBV12-4 | CASGQGSQYF | TGTGCCAGCGGTCAGGGGTCCCAGTACTTC
13 | NA | TRBJ2-7 | NA | TRBV28 | CASALGVRYEQYF | TGTGCCAGCGCCCTCGGGGTGCGCTACGAGCAGTACTTC
15 | TRBD1 | TRBJ1-5 | NA | TRBV9 | CASSVGGTGNQPQHF | TGTGCCAGCAGCGTAGGGGGGACAGGGAATCAGCCCCAGCATTTT
16 | NA | TRBJ1-5 | NA | TRBV6-5 | CASSLGPFGANQPQHF | TGTGCCAGCAGTTTGGGGCCCTTCGGGGCCAATCAGCCCCAGCATTTT
14 | NA | TRBJ1-1 | NA | TRBV6-5 | CASSYTGTEREAFF | TGTGCCAGCAGTTACACCGGGACCGAGCGTGAAGCTTTCTTT
13 | NA | TRBJ2-1 | NA | TRBV5-1 | CASSQSGSYEQFF | TGCGCCAGCAGCCAGTCCGGGAGTTATGAGCAGTTCTTC
12 | NA | TRBJ2-5 | few | TRBV7-8 | CASCPRGETQYF | TGTGCCAGCTGCCCCCGGGGGGAGACCCAGTACTTC
13 | NA | TRBJ1-6 | many | TRBV5-1 | CASSFGVDSPLHF | TGCGCCAGCAGCTTCGGGGTTGATTCACCCCTCCACTTT
13 | TRBD1 | TRBJ1-4 | NA | TRBV24-1 | CATATGGYEKLFF | TGTGCCACGGCGACAGGGGGCTATGAAAAACTGTTTTTT
10 | NA | TRBJ2-5 | NA | TRBV29-1 | CSSYSETQYF | TGCAGCTCATATTCGGAGACCCAGTACTTC